The next 25 T cell receptor beta chains were all read from a single sample in a study of OX40 agonist ivuxolimab in advanced cancers. Here immunoSEQ multiplex PCR was the method, and the copy in TCRdb shows in-frame clones only, minus some. The table shows about 40,000 clones, with roughly 84% occurring only once. Material: CD4+ or CD8+ T cells sorted from blood, obtained in a trial of the OX40 agonist ivuxolimab. These receptors were taken from an adult with an advanced solid tumor such as melanoma, head and neck, liver or kidney cancer.

The chain combines TRBV11-2 with TRBJ2-5, with TRBD2 matching 9 bases. The CDR3 sequence is 14 residues long. Germline V CDR1 and CDR2: SGHAT, FQNNGV. The ends lost 3 bases at V and 3 bases at J; junction bases unmatched: 2. CDR3 protein: CASSFAGGEETQYF. The CDR3 region has the DNA TGTGCCAGCAGCTTCGCGGGGGGGGAAGAGACCCAGTACTTC.

The chain links TRBV7-9 to TRBJ1-4; 9 bases are a match to TRBD1. CDR1 SEHNR and CDR2 FQNEAQ come from the germline V gene (reference sequence). The CDR3 is 15 residues long. Trimming cost V 5 bases and J 4 bases; bases outside gene matches: 5. CDR3 nucleotides: TGTGCCAGCAGCAGAACAGGGGGCTTTAATGAAAAACTGTTTTTT. Translating gives CASSRTGGFNEKLFF.

The chain combines TRBV5-1 with TRBJ1-4; D perhaps matches TRBD1 (6 bases). V lost 0 bases to trimming and J lost 11 bases, with 20 bases between them. The CDR3 has 16 amino acids. In germline, CDR1 is SGHRS, CDR2 YFSETQ. The CDR3 DNA is TGCGCCAGCAGCTTGGAGGGGGGCGCTTACCGAGGGAAACTGTTTTTT. This codes for CASSLEGGAYRGKLFF.

This clone was seen more than once but under ten times. This chain links TRBV7-9 with TRBJ2-5, with 14 bases identical to TRBD2. Germline V gene data show CDR1 as SEHNR and CDR2 as FQNEAQ (reference sequence). The CDR3 runs to 18 residues. The V and J ends lost 5 bases and 0 bases, in that order; junction bases with no gene match: 8. The CDR3 region has the DNA TGTGCCAGCAGCAAGAGACTAGCGGGGGGGAGGAACCAAGAGACCCAGTACTTC. This sequence encodes CASSKRLAGGRNQETQYF.

This chain links TRBV11-2 with TRBJ2-7; 8 positions agree with TRBD1. Germline CDR1 reads SGHAT; CDR2 reads FQNNGV. The CDR3 is made up of 14 amino acids. Trimming at V came to 6 bases and at J to 0 bases, leaving 4 bases not matched to a gene. CDR3 in DNA: TGTGCCAGCAGTATAGGGACAGGCTCCTACGAGCAGTACTTC. Amino acids: CASSIGTGSYEQYF.

The chain joins TRBV19 to TRBJ2-6; the D is unclear. Germline V gene lookup returns CDR1 LNHDA and CDR2 SQIVND (reference sequence). The germline V and J ends were trimmed by 3 bases and 0 bases, with 9 bases remaining between them. The CDR3 is 16 amino acids. This CDR3 reads CASSIYDGSGANVLTF. The CDR3 DNA sequence: TGTGCCAGTAGTATTTACGACGGCTCTGGGGCCAACGTCCTGACTTTC.

The V gene is TRBV11-2, the J gene TRBJ2-6; D unresolved. V shed 1 base and J shed 0 bases, with 10 bases lying between them. The CDR3 sequence is 17 residues long. CDR1 and CDR2 from the germline V gene are SGHAT and FQNNGV. The CDR3 reads CASSLGWRSSGANVLTF. CDR3 nucleotide sequence: TGTGCCAGCAGCTTAGGGTGGCGGAGCTCTGGGGCCAACGTCCTGACTTTC.

The chain is built from TRBV5-5 and TRBJ2-7, with 10 bases identical to TRBD2. The germline CDR1 and CDR2 sequences are SGHKS and YYEKEE (reference sequence). CDR3 size: 15 residues. The trim removed 3 bases at V and 3 bases at J, leaving 6 bases unmatched. CDR3 in DNA: TGTGCCAGCAGCTCGTACCTAGCGGGGGACTACGAGCAGTACTTC. Protein product: CASSSYLAGDYEQYF.

V and J are TRBV4-3 and TRBJ2-7; D call uncertain. V lost 0 bases and J 3 bases, leaving 15 bases between the germline ends. The CDR3 totals 16 residues. Germline V gives CDR1 LGHNA, CDR2 YSLEER. CDR3 sequence: CASSQDQIGPRYEQYF. The CDR3 DNA follows: TGCGCCAGCAGCCAAGATCAGATAGGCCCCCGCTACGAGCAGTACTTC.

V gene TRBV6-4 combines with J gene TRBJ2-3, with 11 bases lining up with TRBD1. Looked up from germline, CDR1 is MRHNA and CDR2 is SNTAGT. The length of the CDR3 is 15 residues. V shed 2 bases and J 7 bases; nucleotides not matched to a gene: 5. In DNA form, the CDR3 reads TGTGCCAGCAGTGACGGGACAGGGGGTTCATATACGCAGTATTTT. It translates to CASSDGTGGSYTQYF.

This chain links TRBV25-1 with TRBJ1-3; D possibly corresponds to TRBD1 (5 bases). V shed 4 bases and J shed 8 bases, with 15 bases lying between them. This CDR3 spans 14 amino acids. Germline V gene sequence: CDR1 MGHDK, CDR2 SYGVNS. CDR3 amino acids: CASSGGVSGDTIYF. The CDR3 nucleotides are TGTGCCAGCAGTGGAGGGGTCTCCGGGGACACCATATATTTT.

The chain is built from TRBV7-9 and TRBJ2-7; D unclear. Germline CDR1 is SEHNR and CDR2 is FQNEAQ (reference sequence). The CDR3 spans 14 residues. V was cut by 3 bases and J by 4 bases, with 13 bases left in between. The CDR3 region has the DNA TGTGCCAGCAGCTTCGGAAGGGTGTGGTACGAGCAGTACTTC. As protein: CASSFGRVWYEQYF.

The CDR3 loop is CASSVARGTSTDTQYF. The CDR3 nucleotides are TGTGCCAGCAGCGTAGCTCGGGGGACCAGCACAGATACGCAGTATTTT. The chain has TRBV9 and TRBJ2-3; tentatively, D is TRBD2 (6 bases). The CDR3 contains 16 residues. Trimming shortened V by 0 bases and J by 0 bases, and 11 bases separated the two germline ends. Germline CDR1 SGDLS, CDR2 YYNGEE.

This chain joins TRBV5-5 and TRBJ2-1; 8 bases are a match to TRBD2. This CDR3 has 16 residues. The V and J ends lost 10 bases and 0 bases, in that order; junction bases with no gene match: 12. CDR1 and CDR2 (germline): SGHKS, YYEKEE (reference sequence). CDR3 amino acids: CALHRSGSGSYNEQFF. CDR3 in DNA: TGTGCCTTACACCGGAGCGGGAGTGGCTCCTACAATGAGCAGTTCTTC.

This clone has a handful of counts. The V and J genes are TRBV29-1 and TRBJ2-7; D is unresolved. The CDR3 contains 11 residues. The V gene lost 2 bases and the J gene lost 4 bases, with 6 bases spanning the gap. Germline V gene sequence: CDR1 SQVTM, CDR2 ANQGSEA. CDR3 amino acids: CSVEKTYEQYF. DNA for the CDR3: TGCAGCGTTGAAAAAACGTACGAGCAGTACTTC.

V and J are TRBV4-3 and TRBJ1-4, with no clear D. Germline V gene data show CDR1 as LGHNA and CDR2 as YSLEER. V was pared by 3 bases and J by 8 bases, with 7 bases between. The CDR3 is 12 amino acids. CDR3 in amino acids: CASSQANEKLFF. CDR3 DNA: TGCGCCAGCAGCCAGGCGAACGAAAAACTGTTTTTT.

V usage is TRBV9 and J usage is TRBJ1-2; tentative D call: TRBD1 (5 bases). Trimming removed 0 bases at V and 5 bases at J, with 14 bases between. Germline V CDR1 and CDR2: SGDLS, YYNGEE. The CDR3 loop spans 15 amino acids. DNA for the CDR3: TGTGCCAGCAGCGTAGCTAGGGAGGGGTGGTATGGCTACACCTTC. It codes for CASSVAREGWYGYTF.

This clone was picked up one time. The DNA of the CDR3 is TGCAGCGTTGAAGATGGGGCGACTCCAGGAAAACTGTTTTTT. Amino acid sequence: CSVEDGATPGKLFF. The gene calls are TRBV29-1 and TRBJ1-4; the D gene is possibly TRBD1 (5 bases). This CDR3 region has 14 residues. The germline V gene has CDR1 SQVTM and CDR2 ANQGSEA. Trimming left V 0 bases short and J 10 bases short, with 15 bases between. Together with reference TRBV29-1 and TRBJ1-4, the CDR3 gives the full variable domain: SAVISQKPSRDICQRGTSLTIQCQVDSQVTMMFWYRQQPGQSLTLIATANQGSEATYESGFVIDKFPISRPNLTFSTLTVSNMSPEDSSIYLCSVEDGATPGKLFFGSGTQLSVL.

The chain is built from TRBV11-3 and TRBJ2-3; weak D call: TRBD1 (5 bases). Trimming removed 1 base from V and 2 bases from J, with 19 bases in between. Per the germline V gene, CDR1 is SGHNT and CDR2 is YENEEA. The CDR3 consists of 18 residues. The CDR3 region is CASSLGASRGRLTDTQYF. In DNA form, the CDR3 reads TGTGCCAGCAGCTTAGGGGCGTCTAGGGGCCGCCTCACAGATACGCAGTATTTT. The variable domain in full, completed from reference TRBV11-3 and TRBJ2-3, reads EAGVVQSPRYKIIEKKQPVAFWCNPISGHNTLYWYLQNLGQGPELLIRYENEEAVDDSQLPKDRFSAERLKGVDSTLKIQPAELGDSAVYLCASSLGASRGRLTDTQYFGPGTRLTVL.

J is TRBJ1-1 and V is TRBV7-3; D is ambiguous. V gave up 5 bases and J gave up 5 bases, with 15 bases separating them. This CDR3 comprises 14 residues. Per germline, CDR1 SGHTA and CDR2 FQGTGA. The CDR3 DNA is TGTGCCAGCAGCCCCAACCCCACACTAACTGAAGCTTTCTTT. This sequence encodes CASSPNPTLTEAFF.

The chain couples TRBV14 to TRBJ2-7, with D possibly matching TRBD1 (6 bases). Germline V gene sequence: CDR1 SGHDN, CDR2 FVKESK. This CDR3 has 15 amino acids. Deletions cut 4 bases from V and 2 bases from J, with 15 bases between. CDR3 sequence reads: CASSPETGSAYEQYF. CDR3 in DNA: TGTGCCAGCAGCCCAGAGACAGGTTCCGCCTACGAGCAGTACTTC.

The chain uses TRBV9 and TRBJ2-7, with D possibly being TRBD1 (6 bases). Trimming stripped 4 bases from V and 2 bases from J, with 13 bases between. The CDR3 has 14 residues. The germline CDR1 and CDR2 sequences are SGDLS and YYNGEE. The CDR3 DNA sequence: TGTGCCAGCAGCCCACGGACAGAGGCCTACGAGCAGTACTTC. Translated: CASSPRTEAYEQYF.

The gene calls are TRBV6-4 and TRBJ1-2; 9 bases line up with TRBD1. The germline CDR1 and CDR2 sequences are MRHNA and SNTAGT. The CDR3 length is 16 residues. V lost 3 bases and J lost 5; bases outside the gene matches: 10. The CDR3 nucleotides are TGTGCCAGCAGTGAAAACTACAGGGGGCTGGGGTATGGCTACACCTTC. Protein product: CASSENYRGLGYGYTF.

The chain is built from TRBV2 and TRBJ1-2; D uncertain. The CDR3 extends over 17 amino acids. Trimming removed 0 bases from V and 0 bases from J, with 14 bases in between. Per germline, CDR1 SNHLY and CDR2 FYNNEI. CDR3 amino acids: CASSEALLGLPNYGYTF. As DNA, the CDR3 is TGTGCCAGCAGTGAAGCGCTTCTAGGCCTCCCTAACTATGGCTACACCTTC.

V and J are TRBV27 and TRBJ2-3; 10 bases map to TRBD2. Losses at the gene ends were 4 bases for V and 6 bases for J; bases not matched to a gene: 4. The CDR3 length is 14 residues. CDR1 MNHEY and CDR2 SMNVEV come from the germline V gene (reference sequence). DNA for the CDR3: TGTGCCAGCAGTTCTAGCGGGAGCAGGGATACGCAGTATTTT. This encodes CASSSSGSRDTQYF.